The 18 T cell receptor beta chains presented below share a single source sample, sequenced in a study of blood T cell repertoires in COVID-19. Sequencing used immunoSEQ multiplex PCR; TCRdb keeps in-frame clones, though not all of them. The table records a few hundred thousand clones, approximately 92% of them present only once. Sequenced: PBMCs or T cells enriched from blood (not recorded which). The receptors come from a man aged 30-40 years who had recovered from COVID-19.

The CDR3 loop is CASGKRANLDEQFF. The CDR3 DNA is TGTGCCAGCGGGAAGCGCGCAAATTTGGATGAGCAGTTCTTC. This rearrangement joins TRBV19 to TRBJ2-1, with a weak D call TRBD2 (5 bases). V was shortened by 9 bases and J by 8 bases, with 20 bases between the two germline ends. The CDR3 covers 14 residues. In germline, CDR1 is LNHDA, CDR2 SQIVND (reference sequence). The entire variable domain, with the rest obtained from reference TRBV19 and TRBJ2-1, is as follows: DGGITQSPKYLFRKEGQNVTLSCEQNLNHDAMYWYRQDPGQGLRLIYYSQIVNDFQKGDIAEGYSVSREKKESFPLTVTSAQKNPTAFYLCASGKRANLDEQFFGPGTRLTVL.

This chain uses TRBV11-2 with TRBJ2-1; 9 bases map to TRBD2. Germline CDR1 and CDR2: SGHAT and FQNNGV. Trimming took 4 bases from V and 9 from J; bases not matched to a gene: 13. The CDR3 length is 16 residues. CDR3 DNA sequence: TGTGCCAGCAGCTCGGGACTCGGAGCGGGGGGCGGTGAGCAGTTCTTC. It specifies CASSSGLGAGGGEQFF.

The rearrangement uses TRBV14 and TRBJ2-2, with unresolved D. CDR1 SGHDN and CDR2 FVKESK come from the germline V gene. Trimming removed 1 base from V and 4 bases from J, with 7 bases in between. CDR3 length: 14 residues. DNA for the CDR3: TGTGCCAGCAGCCAAGTTTCCTTCACCGGGGAGCTGTTTTTT. Protein product: CASSQVSFTGELFF. Complete variable domain (other parts from reference TRBV14 and TRBJ2-2): EAGVTQFPSHSVIEKGQTVTLRCDPISGHDNLYWYRRVMGKEIKFLLHFVKESKQDESGMPNNRFLAERTGGTYSTLKVQPAELEDSGVYFCASSQVSFTGELFFGEGSRLTVL.

This chain uses TRBV5-6 with TRBJ2-1; TRBD2 is a possible D gene (5 bases). The CDR3 length is 12 residues. Trimming took 2 bases from V and 12 from J, leaving 12 bases between them. Germline CDR1 reads SGHDT; CDR2 reads YYEEEE. This CDR3 reads CASSLGGARQFF. In nucleotides, the CDR3 is TGTGCCAGCAGCTTAGGAGGAGCTCGGCAGTTCTTC. Full variable domain (outside the CDR3, taken from reference TRBV5-6 and TRBJ2-1): DAGVTQSPTHLIKTRGQQVTLRCSPKSGHDTVSWYQQALGQGPQFIFQYYEEEERQRGNFPDRFSGHQFPNYSSELNVNALLLGDSALYLCASSLGGARQFFGPGTRLTVL.

This sequence joins TRBV18 and TRBJ2-7; 8 bases match TRBD2. V trimming: 10 bases; J trimming: 0 bases; junction bases outside the gene matches: 5. This CDR3 has 13 residues. CDR1 is KGHSH, CDR2 LQKENI, per germline. The CDR3 nucleotides read TGTGCCACCTCGGGAGGGAGCTCCTACGAGCAGTACTTC. Translating it yields CATSGGSSYEQYF.

This clone was found a few times. This chain links TRBV18 with TRBJ2-1, with D possibly matching TRBD2 (6 bases). The CDR3 consists of 18 residues. Germline-derived CDR1 and CDR2 are KGHSH and LQKENI. V was pared by 6 bases and J by 1 base, with 22 bases between. The CDR3 DNA follows: TGTGCCAGCTCCCCCCTCGTCCCAGGGAGCGGGTCCTACAATGAGCAGTTCTTC. Amino acid sequence: CASSPLVPGSGSYNEQFF.

The rearrangement links TRBV9 to TRBJ1-3, with 7 bases identical to TRBD1. V dropped 4 bases and J dropped 3; count of bases not matched to a gene: 7. The CDR3 spans 15 residues. In germline, CDR1 is SGDLS, CDR2 YYNGEE. The CDR3 here is CASSHETGNGNTIYF. CDR3 DNA sequence: TGTGCCAGCAGCCACGAGACAGGGAATGGAAACACCATATATTTT.

This clone was recorded only once. This chain uses TRBV19 with TRBJ1-1; 9 bases are shared with TRBD1. Unmatched junction bases numbered 7, after V lost 5 bases and J lost 3 bases. From germline, CDR1 is LNHDA and CDR2 SQIVND (reference sequence). The CDR3 is made up of 15 amino acids. The CDR3 sequence is CASSPRTGVYTEAFF. CDR3 bases: TGTGCCAGTAGTCCCCGGACAGGGGTTTACACTGAAGCTTTCTTT.

V gene TRBV28 combines with J gene TRBJ1-1; 8 bases match TRBD1. The V segment lost 6 bases and the J segment 4 bases; nucleotides outside the gene matches: 10. The germline CDR1 and CDR2 sequences are MDHEN and SYDVKM. The CDR3 is made up of 15 amino acids. The DNA for the CDR3 is TGTGCCAGCAGCCTTAACAGGGGGGGCGGCACTGAAGCTTTCTTT. As protein: CASSLNRGGGTEAFF. The full variable domain, completed using reference TRBV28 and TRBJ1-1, is DVKVTQSSRYLVKRTGEKVFLECVQDMDHENMFWYRQDPGLGLRLIYFSYDVKMKEKGDIPEGYSVSREKKERFSLILESASTNQTSMYLCASSLNRGGGTEAFFGQGTRLTVV.

The chain links TRBV28 to TRBJ2-1; 10 nucleotides match TRBD1. CDR1 MDHEN and CDR2 SYDVKM come from the germline V gene. The CDR3 length is 14 residues. V trimming: 8 bases; J trimming: 3 bases; junction bases outside the gene matches: 4. The CDR3 sequence: CASRGQGFYNEQFF. CDR3 nucleotide sequence: TGTGCCAGCCGGGGACAGGGGTTCTACAATGAGCAGTTCTTC.

This sequence joins TRBV29-1 and TRBJ2-3; TRBD1 agrees at 7 bases. The CDR3 contains 12 residues. J was trimmed by 4 bases and V by 4 bases; bases with no gene match: 2. Germline lookup yields CDR1 SQVTM and CDR2 ANQGSEA. DNA for the CDR3: TGCAGCGTTGGAACAGGGGCAGATACGCAGTATTTT. It encodes CSVGTGADTQYF.

As regards this clone: The same CDR3 also results from other DNA sequences found in this sample. The chain recombines TRBV3-1 (or the pseudogene TRBV3-2) with TRBJ1-5; D call uncertain. This CDR3 contains 13 residues. Looked up from germline, CDR1 is LGHDT and CDR2 is YNNKEL (reference sequence). V lost 0 bases and J lost 4, with 4 bases in between. The CDR3, as DNA: TGTGCCAGCAGCCAAGATCTGAATCAGCCCCAGCATTTT. Its protein product is CASSQDLNQPQHF.

The genes are TRBV7-8 and TRBJ2-7; D is uncertain. Germline loops: CDR1 SGHVS, CDR2 FQNEAQ. The CDR3 is 15 residues long. V shed 0 bases and J shed 3 bases, with 12 bases lying between them. CDR3 nucleotides: TGTGCCAGCAGCTTAGCTATACTCGAAAACTACGAGCAGTACTTC. Its translation: CASSLAILENYEQYF.

The chain joins TRBV11-2 to TRBJ2-1; 7 bases fit TRBD2. The CDR3 length is 17 residues. Germline lookup yields CDR1 SGHAT and CDR2 FQNNGV. J lost 0 bases, V lost 5 bases, and 10 bases had no gene match. In DNA form, the CDR3 reads TGTGCCAGCAGCCGCACCCCGGGAGGAGACTCCTACAATGAGCAGTTCTTC. Protein sequence: CASSRTPGGDSYNEQFF.

The rearrangement uses TRBV13 and TRBJ2-7; 8 bases line up with TRBD2. Germline lookup yields CDR1 PRHDT and CDR2 FYEKMQ (reference sequence). V lost 3 bases, J lost 7 bases, and 17 bases stayed unmatched. This CDR3 spans 17 amino acids. The CDR3 loop is CASSFWGSGVSLSEQYF. CDR3 bases: TGTGCCAGCAGCTTCTGGGGTAGCGGGGTTTCCCTTAGTGAGCAGTACTTC. The full variable domain, rest sourced from reference TRBV13 and TRBJ2-7, is AAGVIQSPRHLIKEKRETATLKCYPIPRHDTVYWYQQGPGQDPQFLISFYEKMQSDKGSIPDRFSAQQFSDYHSELNMSSLELGDSALYFCASSFWGSGVSLSEQYFGPGTRLTVT.

On this clone: The germline gene is not matched at one end of the junction; a read error may be the cause. The rearrangement uses TRBV29-1 and TRBJ2-1; the match to TRBD2 covers 11 bases. The CDR3 sequence is 13 residues long. The V gene's germline CDR1 is SQVTM and CDR2 ANQGSEA. CDR3 loop: CSVEWGLAGGGLF. The DNA for the CDR3 is TGCAGCGTTGAATGGGGTCTAGCGGGGGGAGGGCTCTTC.

CDR3 loop: CASSQEAGTGGRSGPWGELFF. In nucleotides, the CDR3 is TGCGCCAGCAGCCAAGAAGCCGGGACAGGGGGCAGGAGCGGGCCCTGGGGGGAGCTGTTTTTT. The chain carries TRBV4-1 and TRBJ2-2; 12 bases fit TRBD1. The CDR3 is 21 amino acids. CDR1 is MGHRA and CDR2 is YSYEKL in the germline V gene. The V segment lost 0 bases and the J segment 8 bases; nucleotides outside the gene matches: 19.

This clone occurred a few times. This chain uses TRBV19 with TRBJ2-1, with 9 bases fitting TRBD2. The CDR3 covers 17 residues. Germline V gene sequence: CDR1 LNHDA, CDR2 SQIVND (reference sequence). V trimming: 5 bases; J trimming: 9 bases; junction bases outside the gene matches: 17. CDR3 DNA: TGTGCCAGTAGTCCCCCTCCCTTAGCGGGAGCCATACGTGAGCAGTTCTTC. It translates to CASSPPPLAGAIREQFF.